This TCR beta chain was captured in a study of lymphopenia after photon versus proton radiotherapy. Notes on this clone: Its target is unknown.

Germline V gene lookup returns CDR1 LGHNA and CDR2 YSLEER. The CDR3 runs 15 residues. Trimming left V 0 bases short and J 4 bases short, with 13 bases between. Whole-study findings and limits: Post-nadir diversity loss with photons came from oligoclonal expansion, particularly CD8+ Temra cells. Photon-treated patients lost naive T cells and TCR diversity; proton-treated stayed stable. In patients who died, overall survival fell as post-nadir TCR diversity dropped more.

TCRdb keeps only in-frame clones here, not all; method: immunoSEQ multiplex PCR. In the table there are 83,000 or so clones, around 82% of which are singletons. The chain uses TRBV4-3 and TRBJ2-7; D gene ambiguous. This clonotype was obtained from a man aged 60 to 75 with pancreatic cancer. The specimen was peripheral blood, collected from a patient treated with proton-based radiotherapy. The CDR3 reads CASSQEPGRRYEQYF. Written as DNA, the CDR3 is TGCGCCAGCAGCCAAGAACCGGGTCGCAGGTACGAGCAGTACTTC.